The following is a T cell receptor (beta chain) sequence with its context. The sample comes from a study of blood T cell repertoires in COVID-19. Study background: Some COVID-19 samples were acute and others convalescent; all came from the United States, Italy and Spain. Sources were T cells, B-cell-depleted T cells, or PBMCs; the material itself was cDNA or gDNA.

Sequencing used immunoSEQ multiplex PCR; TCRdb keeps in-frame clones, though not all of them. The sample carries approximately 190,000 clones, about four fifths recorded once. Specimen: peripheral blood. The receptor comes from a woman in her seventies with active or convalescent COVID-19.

CDR3: CASSIDAGFNQPQHF. The DNA for the CDR3 is TGTGCCAGTAGTATAGATGCGGGGTTCAATCAGCCCCAGCATTTT. The chain employs TRBV19 and TRBJ1-5; D gene unclear. CDR1 is LNHDA, CDR2 SQIVND, per germline (reference sequence). This CDR3 is built from 15 residues. The V end lost 0 bases, the J end lost 3 bases, and 9 bases lay between the germline ends.